This T cell receptor beta chain was profiled in a study of T and B cells in COVID-19 patients. Turning to the study itself: Blood was sampled from COVID-19 patients who were either actively infected or recovered. Recovered patients mostly had mild to moderate COVID-19 managed as outpatients.

Overall study results and limits: Early severe-case samples and blood from mildly ill patients during symptoms were in short supply.

Each TRB amplification used about 220-500 ng of genomic DNA from blood. Points on this clonotype: As yet, its antigen is unknown.

BIOMED2 TRB-A/B primer pools were used in multiplex TRB PCR. TCRdb reprocessed the multiplex PCR reads via MiXCR and lists one record per CDR3 protein. The data show over 9,500 distinct CDR3 sequences, around 30% seen once. This receptor was identified in a human donor who had recovered from COVID-19. The sample was blood.

This CDR3 is CASSFDLTGIYEQYF. CDR3 bases: TGTGCCAGCAGCTTCGATTTGACAGGGATCTACGAGCAGTACTTC. The rearrangement joins TRBV7-9 to TRBJ2-7; 7 bases match TRBD1. This CDR3 is built from 15 residues. Germline V CDR1 and CDR2: SEHNR, FQNEAQ (reference sequence). Trimming cost V 3 bases and J 3 bases; bases outside gene matches: 8. Variable domain in full (rest from reference TRBV7-9 and TRBJ2-7): DTGVSQNPRHKITKRGQNVTFRCDPISEHNRLYWYRQTLGQGPEFLTYFQNEAQLEKSRLLSDRFSAERPKGSFSTLEIQRTEQGDSAMYLCASSFDLTGIYEQYFGPGTRLTVT.